This is a list of T cell receptor beta chains from one sample in a study of shared clonotypes between healthy human individuals. Repertoires were generated with immunoSEQ multiplex PCR, while TCRdb's copy carries only in-frame clones and drops some. The sample has some 2,500,000 clones, 90% to 95% seen once. Sequenced material: naive CD4+ T cells from PBMCs. The receptors derive from a man younger than 35 in good health. Some clones in this sample may be carry-over from other donors' samples. CDR3s include the opening cysteine and the closing phenylalanine or tryptophan. D genes are given only for firm matches. Part of the rows lack a size; the others show once, few, many or a class for expanded clones.

d_call clone_size j_call v_call cdr3_aa cdr3_nt
TRBD1 - TRBJ2-3 TRBV5-6 CASSLQGRADTQYF TGTGCCAGCAGCTTACAGGGGAGAGCAGATACGCAGTATTTT
TRBD2 - TRBJ2-7 TRBV4-1 CASSRLTSGDYEQYF TGCGCCAGCAGCCGATTGACTAGCGGAGATTACGAGCAGTACTTC
TRBD1 - TRBJ2-5 TRBV5-1 CASRWTGDQETQYF TGCGCCAGCAGGTGGACAGGGGATCAAGAGACCCAGTACTTC
TRBD1 - TRBJ2-2 TRBV28 CASSSPGQGAWNTGELFF TGTGCCAGCAGTTCACCGGGACAGGGGGCGTGGAACACCGGGGAGCTGTTTTTT
- - TRBJ2-1 TRBV6-1 CASSAIAGYNEQFF TGTGCCAGCAGTGCGATAGCTGGCTACAATGAGCAGTTCTTC
- - TRBJ2-1 TRBV4-1 CASSQDGRVPPYNEQFF TGCGCCAGCAGCCAAGATGGGCGGGTTCCCCCTTACAATGAGCAGTTCTTC
- - TRBJ2-3 TRBV5-4 CASSYLSTDTQYF TGTGCCAGCAGCTACCTCAGCACAGATACGCAGTATTTT
TRBD2 - TRBJ2-3 TRBV6-1 CASSAGLAGGDTQYF TGTGCCAGCAGTGCTGGACTAGCGGGAGGAGATACGCAGTATTTT
TRBD1 - TRBJ2-2 TRBV5-1 CASSWSRGRQGANTGELFF TGCGCCAGCAGCTGGAGCCGCGGACGACAGGGGGCGAACACCGGGGAGCTGTTTTTT
TRBD2 once TRBJ2-1 TRBV6-6 CASSPTSGRVNEQFF TGTGCCAGCAGCCCTACTAGCGGCCGAGTCAATGAGCAGTTCTTC
- - TRBJ2-1 TRBV30 CAWSVGGHEQFF TGTGCCTGGAGTGTAGGGGGGCATGAGCAGTTCTTC
- - TRBJ2-7 TRBV10-2 CASSGGPSYEQYF TGCGCCAGCAGTGGCGGGCCATCCTACGAGCAGTACTTC
- - TRBJ2-5 TRBV4-2 CASSQDQAETQYF TGTGCCAGCAGCCAAGATCAGGCGGAGACCCAGTACTTC
- few TRBJ1-1 TRBV9 CASSPGLNTEAFF TGTGCCAGCAGCCCAGGGTTGAACACTGAAGCTTTCTTT
TRBD2 - TRBJ2-3 TRBV30 CASGRTSGQDTQYF TGTGCTTCGGGTCGGACTAGCGGGCAAGATACGCAGTATTTT
TRBD1 - TRBJ2-5 TRBV5-1 CASSLGPGQTQETQYF TGCGCCAGCAGCTTGGGGCCGGGACAGACGCAAGAGACCCAGTACTTC
TRBD1 - TRBJ2-7 TRBV7-2 CASSFPERTGVYEQYF TGTGCCAGCAGCTTCCCAGAGCGGACAGGGGTCTACGAGCAGTACTTC
- once TRBJ2-7 TRBV4-2 CASSPDVDTDHYEQYF TGTGCCAGCAGCCCTGACGTGGATACAGACCACTACGAGCAGTACTTC
- once TRBJ2-1 TRBV2 CASKVLRSSYNEQFF TGTGCCAGCAAGGTCCTCAGGAGCTCCTACAATGAGCAGTTCTTC
- - TRBJ2-1 TRBV5-5 CASSPPGTSSNEQFF TGTGCCAGCAGCCCCCCCGGTACTAGTTCCAATGAGCAGTTCTTC
TRBD2 - TRBJ2-5 TRBV2 CASRYYPGLGFETQYF TGTGCCAGCAGATACTACCCGGGACTAGGGTTTGAGACCCAGTACTTC
TRBD2 - TRBJ2-7 TRBV11-3 CASSALGGDYEQYF TGTGCCAGCAGCGCGCTGGGGGGGGACTACGAGCAGTACTTC
TRBD2 - TRBJ2-6 TRBV9 CASGRGSGANVLTF TGTGCCAGCGGGAGGGGCTCTGGGGCCAACGTCCTGACTTTC